This T cell receptor (beta chain) was identified during a study of shared clonotypes between healthy human individuals. Study-wide points: Rarefaction revealed incomplete sorted-subset sequencing despite large depth.

The data were produced by immunoSEQ multiplex PCR, yet TCRdb's version contains in-frame clones alone and is incomplete. The profile shows around 610,000 clones, around 96% of them singletons. Worth noting for this clone: Its target is not known.

Naive-designated CD8 cells lacked CD45RO, were positively enriched for CCR7, and omitted terminally differentiated effector memory CD45RA+ cells. The CDR3 spans 14 residues. Trimming shortened V by 7 bases and J by 0 bases, and 10 bases separated the two germline ends. CDR1 is MDHEN, CDR2 SYDVKM, per germline. Sequencing was carried out using naive CD8+ T cells sorted from blood. V and J are TRBV28 and TRBJ2-1, with D perhaps being TRBD1 or TRBD2 (5 bases each). The source is a woman aged 25 to 39 in good health. CDR3 nucleotide sequence: TGTGCCAGCACGGGGACCAGCTCCTACAATGAGCAGTTCTTC. Translating gives CASTGTSSYNEQFF.